A selection of T cell receptor beta chains follows, all from one sample in a study of CD4 T cells in relation to SARS-CoV-2 and coronaviruses. What these receptors recognize is not known. TCRdb's table, derived via immunoSEQ multiplex PCR, lists solely in-frame clones and lacks some. The repertoire holds 36,000 or so clones, about 80% seen once, with roughly 3% in the top ten. Sequencing used memory CD4+ T cells from PBMCs, cultured in vitro. The receptors here all came from an adult with COVID-19. The CDR3 runs from the conserved cysteine through the conserved F or W. D genes are given only for firm matches. Size values are once, few and many counts, or a class for expanded clones, and some rows have none.

j_call | d_call | clone_size | v_call | cdr3_nt | cdr3_aa
TRBJ1-1 | - | - | TRBV19 | TGTGCCAGTAGTATTTTCCCGGGTCGAGGTACTGAAGCTTTCTTT | CASSIFPGRGTEAFF
TRBJ2-2 | - | - | TRBV5-6 | TGTGCCAGCAACCGAATAACCGGGGAGCTGTTTTTT | CASNRITGELFF
TRBJ1-1 | - | - | TRBV19 | TGTGCCAGCCAGACAGGAATTGGCACTGAAGCTTTCTTT | CASQTGIGTEAFF
TRBJ1-5 | - | few | TRBV6-5 | TGTGCCAGCAGACAAGGGGAACAGCCCCAGCATTTT | CASRQGEQPQHF
TRBJ2-1 | TRBD2 | - | TRBV27 | TGTGCCAGCAGTTTTTCCACTAGCGGGAGATCATATGAGCAGTTCTTC | CASSFSTSGRSYEQFF
TRBJ2-3 | TRBD2 | - | TRBV6-5 | TGTGCCAGCACCGGGGGAGGGCCCCCAGATACGCAGTATTTT | CASTGGGPPDTQYF
TRBJ1-4 | - | - | TRBV6-5 | TGTGCCAGCAGTTACAGGGGCGTAGGGGAAAAACTGTTTTTT | CASSYRGVGEKLFF
TRBJ2-3 | TRBD2 | once | TRBV7-2 | TGTGCCAGCAGCTTGCAGGCGGGGGACACAGATACGCAGTATTTT | CASSLQAGDTDTQYF
TRBJ2-6 | - | once | TRBV11-2 | TGTGCCAGCAGCTCGGTTGCAGGCTTCTCTGGGGCCAACGTCCTGACTTTC | CASSSVAGFSGANVLTF
TRBJ1-5 | - | - | TRBV21-1 | TGTGCCAGCAGGCTTCCCAGGGTCGGAGGAAGCAATCAGCCCCAGCATTTT | CASRLPRVGGSNQPQHF
TRBJ2-7 | TRBD2 | - | TRBV18 | TGTGCCAGCTCACGACAACTAGCGGGAGGATCCTACGAGCAGTACTTC | CASSRQLAGGSYEQYF
TRBJ2-1 | - | - | TRBV15 | TGTGCCACCAGCAGAAACAATGAGCAGTTCTTC | CATSRNNEQFF
TRBJ2-1 | - | - | TRBV9 | TGTGCCAGCAGCGTCCGGGACAATGAGCAGTTCTTC | CASSVRDNEQFF
TRBJ1-4 | - | - | TRBV6-6 | TGTGCCAGCAGTTTAATTCGAGCAGGTGAAAAACTGTTTTTT | CASSLIRAGEKLFF
TRBJ2-1 | TRBD2 | - | TRBV4-1 | TGCGCCAGCAGCCCACGACTAGCGGAGGGTGAATTCTTC | CASSPRLAEGEFF
TRBJ1-2 | TRBD1 | - | TRBV4-1 | TGCGCCAGCAGCCACAGCCTAATTGACAGGGGGCGCCGTGGCTACACCTTC | CASSHSLIDRGRRGYTF
TRBJ2-1 | TRBD2 | - | TRBV19 | TGTGCCAGTATGGAGGGTAGCGGGAACAATGAGCAGTTCTTC | CASMEGSGNNEQFF
TRBJ1-2 | - | - | TRBV7-2 | TGTGCCAGCAGCTTAGGGCGGTTCGATGGCTACACCTTC | CASSLGRFDGYTF
TRBJ1-5 | - | - | TRBV28 | TGTGCCAGCAGTCTCCACAGGGCTGATCAGCCCCAGCATTTT | CASSLHRADQPQHF
TRBJ2-2 | - | - | TRBV4-2 | TGTGCCAGCAGCGGGAGCACCGGGGAGCTGTTTTTT | CASSGSTGELFF
TRBJ1-5 | - | - | TRBV7-8 | TGTGCCAGCAGCCCAAGGTGGGGGGGGAGAGACCAGCCCCAGCATTTT | CASSPRWGGRDQPQHF
TRBJ2-3 | - | - | TRBV11-2 | TGTGCCAGCAGCTTCCGGGGGGCAGGAGATACGCAGTATTTT | CASSFRGAGDTQYF
TRBJ2-2 | TRBD1 | - | TRBV5-1 | TGCGCCAGCAGCTCGACAGGGACCACCGGGGAGCTGTTTTTT | CASSSTGTTGELFF
TRBJ1-2 | - | - | TRBV6-5 | TGTGCCAGCAGTTCGGAAACAGGGCCTAGTATAGGCTACACCTTC | CASSSETGPSIGYTF
TRBJ2-2 | - | - | TRBV24-1 | TGTGCCACCAGGACAGGCACCGGGGAGCTGTTTTTT | CATRTGTGELFF
TRBJ1-5 | - | - | TRBV27 | TGTGCCAGCAGGGGAAATTGGGTCAGCAATCAGCCCCAGCATTTT | CASRGNWVSNQPQHF
TRBJ2-3 | TRBD1 | - | TRBV7-3 | TGTGCCAGCAGCCTGACAGGGTATAGCACAGATACGCAGTATTTT | CASSLTGYSTDTQYF
TRBJ2-7 | - | - | TRBV28 | TGTGCCAGCAGTTGGGGCAGACTGTACGAGCAGTACTTC | CASSWGRLYEQYF
TRBJ2-3 | TRBD2 | few | TRBV11-2 | TGTGCCAGCAGCTTACGACTAGCGGGAGCTACAGATACGCAGTATTTT | CASSLRLAGATDTQYF
TRBJ2-1 | TRBD2 | few | TRBV5-1 | TGCGCCAGCAGCGCGACTAGCGGACACAATGAGCAGTTCTTC | CASSATSGHNEQFF
TRBJ2-5 | - | - | TRBV30 | TGTGCCTGGAGGGGAGGCGGGCCCGCGGGGACCCAGTACTTC | CAWRGGGPAGTQYF
TRBJ2-1 | TRBD2 | once | TRBV10-3 | TGTGCCATCAGAAGGACTAGCGGGAGAGGAAGCGATGAGCAGTTCTTC | CAIRRTSGRGSDEQFF
TRBJ2-7 | TRBD1 | - | TRBV6-5 | TGTGCCAGCAGTTCCCCAGGGACAGGAATTTACGAGCAGTACTTC | CASSSPGTGIYEQYF
TRBJ2-5 | - | - | TRBV29-1 | TGCAGCGTGAAACTAGAGCCGAGTGAGACCCAGTACTTC | CSVKLEPSETQYF
TRBJ1-2 | TRBD1 | - | TRBV11-1 | TGTGCCAGCAGCTGGGACAAGGGACAGGGCTACACCTTC | CASSWDKGQGYTF
TRBJ2-7 | - | - | TRBV10-3 | TGTGCCATCAGTGAGTCGATGGACACGTCCTACGAGCAGTACTTC | CAISESMDTSYEQYF
TRBJ2-1 | TRBD1 | - | TRBV5-1 | TGCGCCAGCAGCTTTGAACCGGGACAGGGAAACAATGAGCAGTTCTTC | CASSFEPGQGNNEQFF
TRBJ2-3 | TRBD2 | - | TRBV9 | TGTGCCAGCAGCGTTAATGCGGGAGCTAGCACAGATACGCAGTATTTT | CASSVNAGASTDTQYF
TRBJ2-1 | TRBD2 | - | TRBV5-1 | TGCGCCAGCAGCTCAGGACTAGCGGGATCATCCTACAATGAGCAGTTCTTC | CASSSGLAGSSYNEQFF
TRBJ2-3 | TRBD2 | - | TRBV27 | TGTGCCAGCAGTGAAGCCATTAGCGGACTAGTGAGCACAGATACGCAGTATTTT | CASSEAISGLVSTDTQYF
TRBJ2-3 | TRBD2 | - | TRBV30 | TGTGCCTGGAGTCATATTTGGGAGGGAGCCACAGATACGCAGTATTTT | CAWSHIWEGATDTQYF
TRBJ2-1 | TRBD2 | - | TRBV5-1 | TGCGCCAGCAGCCCACGGACTAGCGGGAGGGTCCTGAGTCATGAGCAGTTCTTC | CASSPRTSGRVLSHEQFF
TRBJ1-1 | - | - | TRBV7-6 | TGTGCCAGCAGCTTAACCCAGAAACGGGAGGACACTGAAGCTTTCTTT | CASSLTQKREDTEAFF
TRBJ2-1 | TRBD1 | once | TRBV7-3 | TGTGCCAGCAGCTTCGACAGGGGTCTGGGTGAGCAGTTCTTC | CASSFDRGLGEQFF
TRBJ2-7 | TRBD1 | - | TRBV7-2 | TGTGCCAGCAGCTTCCTCGGACAGGGGGGTTCGTACGAGCAGTACTTC | CASSFLGQGGSYEQYF
TRBJ1-2 | - | - | TRBV29-1 | TGCAGCGTTGAGAGCGGCGGGATCAAGACCGGGACATGGGAGGTCTATGGCTACACCTTC | CSVESGGIKTGTWEVYGYTF
TRBJ2-7 | TRBD2 | few | TRBV28 | TGTGCCAACCCCTGGGGACTAGCGGAGTCAAGTCCCACCTACGAGCAGTACTTC | CANPWGLAESSPTYEQYF
TRBJ2-1 | - | - | TRBV6-5 | TGTGCCAGCGCACCGGGACGCATTCACAATGAGCAGTTCTTC | CASAPGRIHNEQFF
TRBJ1-4 | - | few | TRBV7-9 | TGTGCCAGCAGCCCAGGGACAACTAATGAAAAACTGTTTTTT | CASSPGTTNEKLFF
TRBJ2-1 | TRBD2 | - | TRBV20-1 | TGCAGTGCTAGTAATATCATCAGCGGGAGCAAGAATGAGCAGTTCTTC | CSASNIISGSKNEQFF
TRBJ1-1 | TRBD1 | medium-sized | TRBV4-3 | TGCGCCAGCAGCCAAGATTGGGCAGGGGGGAACACTGAAGCTTTCTTT | CASSQDWAGGNTEAFF
TRBJ2-3 | - | - | TRBV6-2/TRBV6-3 | TGTGCCAGCAGTTACTCTTCGCGGGGTGCTTCGGGCACAGATACGCAGTATTTT | CASSYSSRGASGTDTQYF